A single sample gave rise to the 10 T cell receptor beta chains below, sequenced in a study of CD8 T cells in ankylosing spondylitis. TCRdb recomputed calls from the 5' RACE reads with MiXCR, one row per CDR3 protein. There are 240,000 or so distinct CDR3 sequences in the sample; 8% to 9.5% occur only once, and almost 7% lies in the top ten. The sample was blood, either unsorted or a sorted T cell fraction (not recorded which). These receptors all stem from a male donor with ankylosing spondylitis or in good health (not recorded which).

This clonotype was picked up many times. The chain is built from TRBV7-2 and TRBJ1-1; D not certain. V was shortened by 3 bases and J by 4 bases, with 6 bases between the two germline ends. The CDR3 contains 12 residues. Germline CDR1 is SGHTA and CDR2 is FQGNSA. In nucleotides, the CDR3 is TGTGCCAGCAGCTTGAGGCTCACTGAAGCTTTCTTT. It specifies CASSLRLTEAFF.

Details on this clonotype: This may stem from a read error, because a much larger clone lies one nucleotide away. This chain connects TRBV20-1 to TRBJ2-3; D unclear. This CDR3 is built from 12 residues. The V gene lost 3 bases and the J gene lost 8 bases, with 12 bases spanning the gap. CDR1 DFQATT and CDR2 SNEGSKA come from the germline V gene (reference sequence). The CDR3 region is CSASDSPLTQYF. The DNA for the CDR3 is TGCAGTGCTAGCGACTCTCCTCTTACGCAGTATTTT.

Many counts were recorded for this clonotype. The CDR3: CASSPGQGVGGYTF. The CDR3 coding sequence is TGTGCCAGCAGTCCGGGACAGGGAGTTGGGGGCTACACCTTC. The chain uses TRBV12-3 or TRBV12-4 and TRBJ1-2; TRBD1 matches 9 bases. The junction had 9 bases not matched to a gene; V was cut back by 5 bases and J by 8 bases. The CDR3 runs to 14 residues.

This clonotype was observed many times. J is TRBJ2-7 and V is TRBV12-3 or TRBV12-4, with D possibly matching TRBD1 (6 bases). The CDR3 sequence is 14 residues long. The ends were cut back, 6 bases at V and 0 bases at J, with 12 bases in the middle. CDR3 in DNA: TGTGCCAGCAGCTCCACAGGGTTCTCCTACGAGCAGTACTTC. Translated: CASSSTGFSYEQYF.

There are many counts of this clonotype. This chain uses TRBV12-3 or TRBV12-4 with TRBJ2-1; 8 nucleotides align to TRBD2. With V trimmed by 3 bases and J by 5 bases, 12 bases remained unmatched. The CDR3 is made up of 17 amino acids. CDR3 protein: CASSFDGLARWNNEQFF. CDR3 DNA: TGTGCCAGCAGTTTCGACGGACTAGCTAGGTGGAACAATGAGCAGTTCTTC.

This rearrangement joins TRBV12-3 or TRBV12-4 to TRBJ2-7, with D tentatively TRBD2 (6 bases). Between the trimmed V and J ends, which lost 2 bases and 6 bases, there was a span of 11 bases. This CDR3 has 13 amino acids. CDR3: CASSLQAGREQYF. In DNA form, the CDR3 reads TGTGCCAGCAGTTTACAAGCGGGCCGCGAGCAGTACTTC.

This clonotype has ten or more counts. The rearrangement joins TRBV4-3 to TRBJ2-1; D is possibly TRBD1 (6 bases). Germline V gene sequence: CDR1 LGHNA, CDR2 YSLEER. Trimming removed 0 bases from V and 10 bases from J, with 19 bases in between. The CDR3 is 16 residues long. CDR3 DNA: TGCGCCAGCAGCCAAGACAGGGGACACCCTTCTGGAGAGCAGTTCTTC. Its protein product is CASSQDRGHPSGEQFF.

The chain joins TRBV7-6 to TRBJ2-3; D gene unclear. The CDR3 spans 12 residues. Germline V gene data show CDR1 as SGHVS and CDR2 as FNYEAQ. Trimming stripped 2 bases from V and 6 bases from J, with 6 bases between. The CDR3 bases are TGTGCCAGCAGCTTACTATGGGATACGCAGTATTTT. This codes for CASSLLWDTQYF.

This clonotype came up many times. The rearrangement links TRBV7-3 to TRBJ2-5; TRBD2 aligns across 8 bases. The V gene end was trimmed by 5 bases and the J gene end by 4 bases; junction bases not matched to a gene: 6. The CDR3 consists of 14 residues. Germline V gives CDR1 SGHTA, CDR2 FQGTGA. Here the CDR3 DNA reads TGTGCCAGCAGCCCCGGGAGGGTTTCAGAGACCCAGTACTTC. Its translation is CASSPGRVSETQYF.

The chain carries TRBV20-1 and TRBJ1-5, with TRBD1 as a possible D gene (5 bases). The CDR3 runs 17 residues. V shed 1 base and J shed 0 bases, with 16 bases lying between them. CDR1 and CDR2 (germline): DFQATT, SNEGSKA (reference sequence). The CDR3 is CSARGYIGGFSNQPQHF. As DNA, the CDR3 is TGCAGTGCTAGAGGTTATATTGGGGGGTTTAGCAATCAGCCCCAGCATTTT.